These T cell receptor beta chains were read from a single sample in a study of cytomegalovirus exposure and HLA in healthy donors. Produced via immunoSEQ multiplex PCR; TCRdb's table is partial and in-frame only. The top ten hold approximately 5.3% of the sample, which has about 100,000 clones, about 80% seen once. Sequenced material: PBMCs. These receptors were collected from a woman younger than 35 in good health and CMV-seropositive. The CDR3 runs from the conserved cysteine through the conserved F or W. A D gene is named only where the DNA matches it firmly. Some rows mark clone size as missing; the rest say once, few, many or name a class of expanded clone.

13	TRBV5-1	-	-	TRBJ2-7	CASSEQQSYEQYF	TGCGCCAGCAGCGAACAGCAATCCTACGAGCAGTACTTC
15	TRBV9	-	-	TRBJ2-1	CASSVATGLYNEQFF	TGTGCCAGCAGCGTAGCTACGGGACTCTACAATGAGCAGTTCTTC
18	TRBV4-1	TRBD2	once	TRBJ2-7	CASSQDRLAGEATYEQYF	TGCGCCAGCAGCCAAGATCGACTAGCGGGAGAAGCTACCTACGAGCAGTACTTC
13	TRBV19	-	-	TRBJ2-7	CASTDGLSYEQYF	TGTGCCAGTACCGATGGACTGTCCTACGAGCAGTACTTC
20	TRBV4-2	TRBD2	-	TRBJ2-3	CASSQEVGVGLAGSTDTQYF	TGTGCCAGCAGCCAAGAAGTGGGGGTGGGGCTAGCGGGAAGCACAGATACGCAGTATTTT
18	TRBV29-1	TRBD1	-	TRBJ2-2	CSVESRDRGGPNTGELFF	TGCAGCGTTGAGTCCAGAGACAGGGGGGGACCGAACACCGGGGAGCTGTTTTTT
12	TRBV11-2	-	-	TRBJ2-5	CASSHRTETQYF	TGTGCCAGCAGCCATAGAACAGAGACCCAGTACTTC
13	TRBV2	-	-	TRBJ2-7	CASSVQGGYEQYF	TGTGCCAGCAGTGTGCAAGGGGGATACGAGCAGTACTTC
14	TRBV5-1	-	-	TRBJ1-5	CASSLWGPSEPQHF	TGCGCCAGCAGCTTGTGGGGGCCGTCGGAGCCCCAGCATTTT
16	TRBV7-6	-	-	TRBJ2-3	CASSPAAPSSTDTQYF	TGTGCCAGCAGCCCAGCGGCACCCTCGTCCACAGATACGCAGTATTTT
17	TRBV28	TRBD1	medium-sized	TRBJ1-5	CASRPGTGTGSNQPQHF	TGTGCCAGCAGACCCGGGACCGGGACAGGTAGCAATCAGCCCCAGCATTTT
18	TRBV25-1	TRBD2	-	TRBJ2-2	CASSELGGRAGNTGELFF	TGTGCCAGCAGTGAATTGGGCGGGAGGGCAGGTAACACCGGGGAGCTGTTTTTT
15	TRBV27	TRBD1	-	TRBJ2-1	CASSLGTVRENEQFF	TGTGCCAGCAGTCTCGGGACAGTTAGGGAAAATGAGCAGTTCTTC
15	TRBV6-6	-	-	TRBJ2-3	CASSYSGGSTDTQYF	TGTGCCAGCAGTTACTCCGGCGGAAGCACAGATACGCAGTATTTT
15	TRBV9	-	-	TRBJ1-4	CASSVGGGANEKLFF	TGTGCCAGCAGCGTAGGCGGGGGAGCTAATGAAAAACTGTTTTTT
16	TRBV5-8	-	-	TRBJ2-1	CASSLAFGQLYNEQFF	TGTGCCAGCAGCTTGGCCTTCGGACAGTTATACAATGAGCAGTTCTTC
15	TRBV12-5	-	-	TRBJ2-5	CASGLVLYTQETQYF	TGTGCTAGTGGTTTGGTATTGTACACACAAGAGACCCAGTACTTC
17	TRBV23-1	-	-	TRBJ2-3	CASSQNGGSRVTDTQYF	TGCGCCAGCAGTCAAAATGGAGGGTCGAGGGTCACAGATACGCAGTATTTT
15	TRBV7-9	TRBD2	-	TRBJ2-5	CASSSLAGGQETQYF	TGTGCCAGCAGCTCGCTAGCGGGAGGTCAAGAGACCCAGTACTTC
15	TRBV9	TRBD1	-	TRBJ2-7	CASRFTGVMPYEQYF	TGTGCCAGCAGATTCACAGGGGTAATGCCCTACGAGCAGTACTTC
15	TRBV6-5	TRBD1	-	TRBJ2-7	CASSRTGVGGYEQYF	TGTGCCAGCAGTCGAACAGGGGTGGGTGGCTACGAGCAGTACTTC
17	TRBV11-2	-	few	TRBJ1-1	CASSPGVSGGWNTEAFF	TGTGCCAGCTCCCCCGGAGTAAGTGGGGGCTGGAACACTGAAGCTTTCTTT
13	TRBV6-7	TRBD2	-	TRBJ2-1	CASSPSGSYEQFF	TGTGCCAGCAGCCCCAGCGGGAGTTATGAGCAGTTCTTC
14	TRBV2	TRBD2	-	TRBJ2-3	CASRRSGRPDTQYF	TGTGCCAGCAGACGGAGCGGGAGGCCAGATACGCAGTATTTT
15	TRBV30	TRBD1	few	TRBJ1-2	CAWSGQGSPQYGYTF	TGTGCCTGGAGCGGACAGGGAAGTCCCCAGTATGGCTACACCTTC
16	TRBV6-5	-	-	TRBJ2-2	CASSHSLGVKAGELFF	TGTGCCAGCAGTCACTCTTTAGGGGTGAAGGCCGGGGAGCTGTTTTTT
15	TRBV6-4	TRBD1	many	TRBJ2-1	CASSEGTGGGNEQFF	TGTGCCAGCAGTGAGGGGACAGGGGGCGGCAATGAGCAGTTCTTC
14	TRBV6-6	-	once	TRBJ2-7	CASTTQEGAYEQYF	TGTGCCAGCACCACCCAGGAGGGAGCCTACGAGCAGTACTTC
13	TRBV6-5	-	-	TRBJ1-1	CASSRQRNTEAFF	TGTGCCAGCAGTAGACAGCGGAACACTGAAGCTTTCTTT
12	TRBV4-1	TRBD1	-	TRBJ1-2	CASSPGGYGYTF	TGCGCCAGCAGCCCAGGGGGCTATGGCTACACCTTC
12	TRBV14	-	-	TRBJ1-4	CASNRANEKLFF	TGTGCCAGTAACCGGGCTAATGAAAAACTGTTTTTT
14	TRBV30	-	-	TRBJ2-7	CAWSPGTAIYEQYF	TGTGCCTGGAGTCCCGGGACTGCCATCTACGAGCAGTACTTC
14	TRBV18	-	-	TRBJ1-4	CASSPMRDGEKLFF	TGTGCCAGCTCACCAATGAGGGATGGGGAAAAACTGTTTTTT
16	TRBV30	TRBD2	-	TRBJ2-1	CAWGVGSSGVNNEQFF	TGTGCCTGGGGAGTGGGGTCGAGCGGGGTCAACAATGAGCAGTTCTTC
17	TRBV28	TRBD2	-	TRBJ2-7	CASTNGLAGVRSYEQYF	TGTGCCAGCACTAATGGACTAGCGGGAGTTCGATCCTACGAGCAGTACTTC
14	TRBV2	TRBD1	-	TRBJ2-2	CASIGWTGAGELFF	TGTGCCAGCATTGGATGGACAGGCGCCGGGGAGCTGTTTTTT
15	TRBV6-1	TRBD2	-	TRBJ2-7	CASSEASGPTYEQYF	TGTGCCAGCAGTGAAGCTAGCGGGCCTACGTACGAGCAGTACTTC
14	TRBV2	-	few	TRBJ2-5	CASSESPGQETQYF	TGTGCCAGCAGTGAATCACCGGGACAAGAGACCCAGTACTTC
16	TRBV30	TRBD2	-	TRBJ2-5	CAWNDGTSGFQETQYF	TGTGCCTGGAATGATGGGACTAGCGGGTTTCAAGAGACCCAGTACTTC